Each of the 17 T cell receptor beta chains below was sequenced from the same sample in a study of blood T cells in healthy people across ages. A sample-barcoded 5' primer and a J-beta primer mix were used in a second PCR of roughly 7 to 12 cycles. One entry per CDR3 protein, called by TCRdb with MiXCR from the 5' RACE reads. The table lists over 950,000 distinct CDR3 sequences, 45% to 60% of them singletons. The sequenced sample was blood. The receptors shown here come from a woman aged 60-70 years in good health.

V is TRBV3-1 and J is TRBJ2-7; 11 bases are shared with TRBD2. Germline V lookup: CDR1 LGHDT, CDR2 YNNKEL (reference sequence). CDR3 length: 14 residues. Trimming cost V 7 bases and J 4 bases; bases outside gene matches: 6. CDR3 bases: TGTGCCAGCAAGAGGGCTAGCGGGAGGTACGAGCAGTACTTC. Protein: CASKRASGRYEQYF.

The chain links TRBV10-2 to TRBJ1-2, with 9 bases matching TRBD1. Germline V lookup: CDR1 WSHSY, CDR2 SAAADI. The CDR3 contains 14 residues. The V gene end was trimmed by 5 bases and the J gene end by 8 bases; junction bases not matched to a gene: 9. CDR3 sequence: CASSPRGQGYGYTF. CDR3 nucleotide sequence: TGCGCCAGCAGTCCCAGGGGACAGGGATACGGCTACACCTTC.

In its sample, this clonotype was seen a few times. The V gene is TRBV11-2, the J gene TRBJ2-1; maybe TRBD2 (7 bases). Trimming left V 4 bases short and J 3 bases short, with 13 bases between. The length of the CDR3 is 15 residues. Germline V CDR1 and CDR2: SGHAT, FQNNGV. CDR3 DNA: TGTGCCAGCAGCTCGACAGGCGGGGGCTACAATGAGCAGTTCTTC. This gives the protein CASSSTGGGYNEQFF.

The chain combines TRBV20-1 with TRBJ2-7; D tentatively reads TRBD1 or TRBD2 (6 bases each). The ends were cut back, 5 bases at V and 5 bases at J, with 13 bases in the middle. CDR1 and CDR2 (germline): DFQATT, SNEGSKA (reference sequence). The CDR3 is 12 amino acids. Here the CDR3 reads CSAWGGDNEQYF. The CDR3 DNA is TGCAGTGCTTGGGGCGGGGACAACGAGCAGTACTTC.

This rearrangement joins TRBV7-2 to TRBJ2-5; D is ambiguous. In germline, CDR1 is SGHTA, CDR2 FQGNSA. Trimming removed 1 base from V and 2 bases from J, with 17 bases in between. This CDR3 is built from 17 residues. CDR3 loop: CASSLGLTRSAQETQYF. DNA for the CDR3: TGTGCCAGCAGCTTAGGCCTAACCAGATCAGCACAAGAGACCCAGTACTTC.

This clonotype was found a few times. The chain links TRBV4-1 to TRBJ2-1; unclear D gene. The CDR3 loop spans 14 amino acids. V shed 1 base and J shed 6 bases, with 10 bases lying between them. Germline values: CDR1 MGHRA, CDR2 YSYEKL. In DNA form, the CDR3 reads TGCGCCAGCAGCCAAGGGCAATCTTTCAATGAGCAGTTCTTC. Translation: CASSQGQSFNEQFF.

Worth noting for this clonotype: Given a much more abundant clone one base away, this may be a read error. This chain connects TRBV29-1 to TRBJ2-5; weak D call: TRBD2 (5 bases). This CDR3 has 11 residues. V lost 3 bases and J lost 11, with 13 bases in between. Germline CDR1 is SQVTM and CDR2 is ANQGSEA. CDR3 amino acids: CSVERDNEQYF. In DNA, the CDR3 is TGCAGCGTTGAGAGGGATAATGAGCAGTACTTC.

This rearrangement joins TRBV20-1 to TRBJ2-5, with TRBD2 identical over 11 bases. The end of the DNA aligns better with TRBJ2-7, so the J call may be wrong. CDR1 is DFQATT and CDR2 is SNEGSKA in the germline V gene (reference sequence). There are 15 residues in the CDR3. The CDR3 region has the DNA TGCAGTGCTTTGCAGACTAGCGGGGTAGACTACGAGCAGTACTTC. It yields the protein CSALQTSGVDYEQYF.

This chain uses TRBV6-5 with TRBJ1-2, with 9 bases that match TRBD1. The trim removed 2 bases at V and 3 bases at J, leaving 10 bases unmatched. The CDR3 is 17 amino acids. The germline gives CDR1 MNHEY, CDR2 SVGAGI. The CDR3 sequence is CASSYRGQGIDDYGYTF. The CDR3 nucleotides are TGTGCCAGCAGTTACAGGGGACAGGGTATCGATGACTATGGCTACACCTTC.

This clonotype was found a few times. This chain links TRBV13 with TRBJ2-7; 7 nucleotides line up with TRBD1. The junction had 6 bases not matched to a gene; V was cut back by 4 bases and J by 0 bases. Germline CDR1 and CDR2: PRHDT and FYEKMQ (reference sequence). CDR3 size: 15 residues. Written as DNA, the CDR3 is TGTGCCAGCAGCTCGACCCGGGACAGCTCCTACGAGCAGTACTTC. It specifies CASSSTRDSSYEQYF.

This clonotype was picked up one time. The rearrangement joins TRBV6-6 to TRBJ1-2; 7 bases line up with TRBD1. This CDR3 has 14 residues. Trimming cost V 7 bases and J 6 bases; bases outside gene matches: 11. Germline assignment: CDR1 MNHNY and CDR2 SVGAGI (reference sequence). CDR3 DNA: TGTGCCAGCACCACAGGGGCCTCTAGCGATGGCTACACCTTC. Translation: CASTTGASSDGYTF.

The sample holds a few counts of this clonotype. The CDR3, as DNA: TGTGCCATCAGTGAAGGAGGGGACGAGCAGTACTTC. Protein sequence: CAISEGGDEQYF. The rearrangement uses TRBV10-3 and TRBJ2-7; weak D call: TRBD2 (6 bases). The CDR3 loop spans 12 amino acids. V dropped 3 bases and J dropped 5 bases, with 8 bases sitting between them. Germline V gene sequence: CDR1 ENHRY, CDR2 SYGVKD.

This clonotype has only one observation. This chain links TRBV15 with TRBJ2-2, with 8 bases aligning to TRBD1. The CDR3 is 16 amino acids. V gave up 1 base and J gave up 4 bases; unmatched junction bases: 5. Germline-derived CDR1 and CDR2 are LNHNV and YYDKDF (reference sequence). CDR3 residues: CATSRGVTGGTGELFF. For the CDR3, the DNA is TGTGCCACCAGCAGAGGGGTAACAGGGGGCACCGGGGAGCTGTTTTTT.

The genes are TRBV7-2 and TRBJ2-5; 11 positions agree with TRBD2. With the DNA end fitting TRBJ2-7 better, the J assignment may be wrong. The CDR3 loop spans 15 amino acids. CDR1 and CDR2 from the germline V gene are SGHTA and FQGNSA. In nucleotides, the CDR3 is TGTGCCAGCAGCACGACTAGCGGGACACACTGCGAGCAGTACTTC. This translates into CASSTTSGTHCEQYF.

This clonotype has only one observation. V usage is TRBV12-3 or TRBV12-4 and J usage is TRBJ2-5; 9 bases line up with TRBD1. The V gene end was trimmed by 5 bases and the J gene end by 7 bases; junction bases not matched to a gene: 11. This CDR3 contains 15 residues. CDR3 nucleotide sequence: TGTGCCAGCAGTCCCCCGGGACAGGGTAGGGGGACCCAGTACTTC. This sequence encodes CASSPPGQGRGTQYF.

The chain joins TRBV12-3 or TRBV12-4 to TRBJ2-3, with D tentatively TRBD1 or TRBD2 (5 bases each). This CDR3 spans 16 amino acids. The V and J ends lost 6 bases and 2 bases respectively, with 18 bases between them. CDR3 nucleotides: TGTGCCAGCAGCCGGGGCGGCCGCCAGACCACAGATACGCAGTATTTT. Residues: CASSRGGRQTTDTQYF.

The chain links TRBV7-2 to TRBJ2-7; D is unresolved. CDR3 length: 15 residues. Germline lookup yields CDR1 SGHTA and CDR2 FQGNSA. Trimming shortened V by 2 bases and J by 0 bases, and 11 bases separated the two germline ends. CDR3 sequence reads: CASSLFTESSYEQYF. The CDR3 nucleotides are TGTGCCAGCAGCTTATTTACTGAGAGCTCCTACGAGCAGTACTTC.